The 14 T cell receptor beta chains reported below all come from one sample, sequenced in a study of CD8+ T cells in alopecia areata. RNA extraction was followed by reverse transcription into cDNA, which acted as the sequencing template. Profiled with immunoSEQ multiplex PCR; TCRdb holds only in-frame clones, not every one. The sample holds 200,000 or so clones, just over 55% seen once. Material: CD8+ T cells sorted from blood. These receptors came from a human donor in good health.

This clone was observed a handful of times. The chain couples TRBV7-9 to TRBJ2-3; D not certain. Per the germline V gene, CDR1 is SEHNR and CDR2 is FQNEAQ (reference sequence). CDR3 size: 12 residues. V was cut by 7 bases and J by 2 bases, with 7 bases left in between. DNA of the CDR3: TGTGCCAGCACCCTGGACACAGATACGCAGTATTTT. Protein product: CASTLDTDTQYF.

The DNA for the CDR3 is TGTGCTAGTGGTTTGGGCGAAGGGTTTACCCCATATGGCTACACCTTC. Protein: CASGLGEGFTPYGYTF. This chain uses TRBV12-5 with TRBJ1-2; D unresolved. With 1 base removed from V and 5 bases from J, the gap between germline ends came to 17 bases. CDR1 is LGHNT and CDR2 is FRNRAP in the germline V gene. The CDR3 contains 16 residues.

This clone has a handful of counts. The CDR3 protein is CASSLLGSQETQYF. The CDR3 DNA reads TGTGCCAGCAGCCTTCTCGGCAGCCAAGAGACCCAGTACTTC. This chain joins TRBV7-2 and TRBJ2-5; D gene unclear. Looked up from germline, CDR1 is SGHTA and CDR2 is FQGNSA. The length of the CDR3 is 14 residues. V was trimmed by 5 bases and J by 1 base, leaving 11 bases between them.

The table lists this clone with a few counts. The rearrangement links TRBV4-1 to TRBJ2-7; 8 bases line up with TRBD1. The CDR3 runs to 12 residues. CDR1 and CDR2 (germline): MGHRA, YSYEKL. With V trimmed by 4 bases and J by 7 bases, 3 bases remained unmatched. CDR3: CASSPTGGEQYF. CDR3 nucleotide sequence: TGCGCCAGCAGCCCAACAGGGGGTGAGCAGTACTTC.

The rearrangement links TRBV4-1 to TRBJ2-7; D assignment may be TRBD1 or TRBD2 (5 bases each). Germline CDR1 and CDR2: MGHRA and YSYEKL. This CDR3 has 17 residues. V shed 0 bases and J shed 2 bases, with 17 bases lying between them. The chain's CDR3 is CASSQEFPGTEAYEQYF. The CDR3 DNA sequence: TGCGCCAGCAGCCAAGAATTCCCCGGGACGGAGGCCTACGAGCAGTACTTC.

The table lists this clone with many counts. Other DNA sequences in the same sample also yield this CDR3. The chain combines TRBV19 with TRBJ1-1; a possible D gene is TRBD1 (6 bases). The V end lost 6 bases, the J end lost 11 bases, and 10 bases lay between the germline ends. The CDR3 is 10 amino acids. Per germline, CDR1 LNHDA and CDR2 SQIVND (reference sequence). The CDR3 region has the DNA TGTGCCAGTAGAGGGGGAGATGCTTTCTTT. Amino acids: CASRGGDAFF. Using reference TRBV19 and TRBJ1-1 for the parts outside the CDR3, the full variable domain is DGGITQSPKYLFRKEGQNVTLSCEQNLNHDAMYWYRQDPGQGLRLIYYSQIVNDFQKGDIAEGYSVSREKKESFPLTVTSAQKNPTAFYLCASRGGDAFFGQGTRLTVV.

Only one count was recorded for this clone. The rearrangement uses TRBV7-9 and TRBJ2-2, with D possibly TRBD2 on 6 matching bases. CDR1 SEHNR and CDR2 FQNEAQ come from the germline V gene (reference sequence). V was clipped by 1 base and J by 4 bases, with 7 bases between them. This CDR3 comprises 14 residues. Written as DNA, the CDR3 is TGTGCCAGCAGCTTAGAGCGGGTCACCGGGGAGCTGTTTTTT. Its protein product is CASSLERVTGELFF.

This clone was counted between two and nine times. The rearrangement joins TRBV29-1 to TRBJ2-1; 10 bases are a match to TRBD1. The CDR3 runs to 14 residues. J was trimmed by 2 bases and V by 7 bases; bases with no gene match: 5. Germline loops: CDR1 SQVTM, CDR2 ANQGSEA. CDR3 sequence reads: CSGEGTGAYNEQFF. CDR3 nucleotide sequence: TGCAGCGGGGAGGGGACAGGGGCCTACAATGAGCAGTTCTTC.

This clone was seen a single time. The chain joins TRBV9 to TRBJ2-5; 12 nucleotides line up with TRBD2. The CDR3 has 15 residues. The V and J ends lost 3 bases and 4 bases, in that order; junction bases with no gene match: 4. Looked up from germline, CDR1 is SGDLS and CDR2 is YYNGEE. CDR3 protein: CASSAVTSGGETQYF. The CDR3 DNA reads as TGTGCCAGCAGCGCTGTGACTAGCGGGGGAGAGACCCAGTACTTC.

This rearrangement joins TRBV13 to TRBJ2-7; D may be TRBD1 (6 bases). The germline gives CDR1 PRHDT, CDR2 FYEKMQ (reference sequence). The CDR3 extends over 14 amino acids. Trimming took 7 bases from V and 5 from J, leaving 18 bases between them. CDR3 sequence (DNA): TGTGCCAGCACTCTCGGAGGACAGCTAAACGAGCAGTACTTC. This sequence encodes CASTLGGQLNEQYF.

V and J are TRBV29-1 and TRBJ2-2; no firm D call. CDR1 and CDR2 (germline): SQVTM, ANQGSEA. Trimming shortened V by 6 bases and J by 6 bases, and 8 bases separated the two germline ends. CDR3 length equals 11 residues. This chain's CDR3 is CSVRASGELFF. The CDR3 DNA is TGCAGCGTCCGCGCCTCCGGGGAGCTGTTTTTT.

The chain has TRBV30 and TRBJ2-1; D is perhaps TRBD2 (6 bases). The CDR3 consists of 14 residues. Germline V gene lookup returns CDR1 GTSNPN and CDR2 SVGIG (reference sequence). The V end lost 1 base, the J end lost 4 bases, and 11 bases lay between the germline ends. CDR3 loop: CAWSEKRGYNEQFF. The CDR3, as DNA: TGTGCCTGGAGTGAAAAACGGGGGTACAATGAGCAGTTCTTC.

This clone was counted between two and nine times. The chain combines TRBV29-1 with TRBJ1-1; D gene unclear. The germline CDR1 and CDR2 sequences are SQVTM and ANQGSEA. CDR3 size: 14 residues. V was trimmed by 1 base and J by 7 bases, leaving 16 bases between them. The CDR3 spells CSVEGIGREGEAFF. Written as DNA, the CDR3 is TGCAGCGTTGAAGGAATAGGGAGGGAGGGTGAAGCTTTCTTT.

This clone was observed once. This chain uses TRBV27 with TRBJ1-1; 7 nucleotides align to TRBD1. J gave up 0 bases and V 0 bases, and 4 bases lay outside the gene matches. The CDR3 extends over 16 amino acids. The germline V gene encodes CDR1 MNHEY and CDR2 SMNVEV (reference sequence). The CDR3 DNA reads as TGTGCCAGCAGTTTATCCCTGACAGGGTTGAACACTGAAGCTTTCTTT. Residues: CASSLSLTGLNTEAFF.